This T cell receptor (beta chain) stems from a study of technical replicates of blood from several donors. Assay: immunoSEQ multiplex PCR; the TCRdb copy retains only in-frame clones and omits some. The sample holds about 97,000 clones; about 95% are singletons and the top ten take over 0.25%. The CDR3 covers 15 residues. Germline lookup yields CDR1 MGHRA and CDR2 YSYEKL. The junction had 6 bases not matched to a gene; V was cut back by 4 bases and J by 2 bases. The sample taken for sequencing was T cells isolated from PBMCs. The sequence was collected from a human donor in good health. The chain carries TRBV4-1 and TRBJ1-1; TRBD1 matches 8 bases. In nucleotides, the CDR3 is TGCGCCAGCAGCCGAAAGGGACAGGCTAACACTGAAGCTTTCTTT. The encoded protein is CASSRKGQANTEAFF.